The clone carrying this TCR beta chain was seen a few times. This entry comes from a study of patients and donors after allogeneic stem cell transplantation. V lost 3 bases, J lost 3 bases, and 11 bases lay in between. CDR1 and CDR2 (germline): LGHDT, YNNKEL (reference sequence). This CDR3 contains 14 residues. In TCRdb, the RT-PCR reads were re-called with MiXCR into one record per CDR3 protein. Of around 160,000 distinct CDR3 sequences listed, approximately 28% are singletons. This clonotype originated in a human donor who was either an allogeneic HSCT recipient or a stem cell or donor lymphocyte infusion donor (not recorded which). It is not recorded whose cells these are; they may come from a transplant donor. V and J are TRBV3-1 and TRBJ1-1, with D possibly being TRBD1 (6 bases). The sample consisted of blood, either unsorted or a sorted T cell fraction (not recorded which). Here the CDR3 reads CASSHGHRDTEAFF. The CDR3 bases are TGTGCCAGCAGCCACGGACACAGGGACACTGAAGCTTTCTTT.